This TCR beta chain originates from a study of T cells in Graves' hyperthyroidism and ophthalmopathy. Study-wide results and limits: Blood held most thyroid clonotypes expanded above 0.001 frequency. Separating ophthalmopathy from stable hyperthyroidism was achieved by a 13 V-J model.

Details on this clonotype: Its antigen is still unknown. This could be a read error, since a much larger clone is one nucleotide away.

TCR beta CDR3 sequences were amplified from RNA transcripts. RT-PCR in the first round (using the HTBI primer set) targeted the TCR CDR3. TCRdb recomputed calls from the multiplex PCR reads with MiXCR, one row per CDR3 protein. The sample carries 690,000 or so distinct CDR3 sequences, 18% recorded once. V lost 5 bases and J 0 bases, leaving 2 bases between the germline ends. The CDR3 has 12 amino acids. Germline V lookup: CDR1 SEHNR, CDR2 FQNEAQ (reference sequence). The sequenced sample was blood. The source is a woman aged 50 to 60 with Graves' hyperthyroidism that later progressed to Graves' ophthalmopathy. This sequence joins TRBV7-9 and TRBJ1-3; D unresolved. DNA for the CDR3: TGTGCCAGCAGCCACTCTGGAAACACCATATATTTT. This gives the protein CASSHSGNTIYF.